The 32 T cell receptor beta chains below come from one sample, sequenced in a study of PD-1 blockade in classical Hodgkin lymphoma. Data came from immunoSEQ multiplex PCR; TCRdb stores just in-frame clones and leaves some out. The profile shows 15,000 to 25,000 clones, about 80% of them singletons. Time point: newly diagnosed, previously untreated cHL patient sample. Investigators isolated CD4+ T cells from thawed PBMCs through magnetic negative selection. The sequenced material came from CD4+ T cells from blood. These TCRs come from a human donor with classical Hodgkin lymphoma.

The CDR3, as DNA: TGCGCCAGCAGCCTGGAGGGACTATCTCCCGGGGGCAATCAGCCCCAGCATTTT. Protein sequence: CASSLEGLSPGGNQPQHF. The rearrangement uses TRBV5-1 and TRBJ1-5; possibly TRBD1 for D (5 bases). The V gene lost 4 bases and the J gene lost 2 bases, with 22 bases spanning the gap. The CDR3 consists of 18 residues. CDR1 and CDR2 from the germline V gene are SGHRS and YFSETQ.

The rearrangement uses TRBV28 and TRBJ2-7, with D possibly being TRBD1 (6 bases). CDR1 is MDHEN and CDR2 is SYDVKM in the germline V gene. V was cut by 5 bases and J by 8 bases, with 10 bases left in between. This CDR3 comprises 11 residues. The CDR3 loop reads CASSGGTKQYF. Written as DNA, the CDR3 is TGTGCCAGCAGTGGGGGCACGAAGCAGTACTTC. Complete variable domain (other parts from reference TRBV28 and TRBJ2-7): DVKVTQSSRYLVKRTGEKVFLECVQDMDHENMFWYRQDPGLGLRLIYFSYDVKMKEKGDIPEGYSVSREKKERFSLILESASTNQTSMYLCASSGGTKQYFGPGTRLTVT.

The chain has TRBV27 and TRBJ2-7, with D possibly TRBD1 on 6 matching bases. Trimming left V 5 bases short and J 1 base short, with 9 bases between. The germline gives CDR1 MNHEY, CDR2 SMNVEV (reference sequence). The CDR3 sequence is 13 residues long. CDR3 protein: CASSQTGSYEQYF. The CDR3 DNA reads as TGTGCCAGCAGTCAGACAGGTTCCTACGAGCAGTACTTC.

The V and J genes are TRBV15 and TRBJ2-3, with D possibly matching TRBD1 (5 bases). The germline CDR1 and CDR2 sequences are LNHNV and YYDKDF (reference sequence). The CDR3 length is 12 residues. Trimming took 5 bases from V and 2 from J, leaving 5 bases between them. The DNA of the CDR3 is TGTGCCACCAGCGGGGCCACAGATACGCAGTATTTT. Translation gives CATSGATDTQYF.

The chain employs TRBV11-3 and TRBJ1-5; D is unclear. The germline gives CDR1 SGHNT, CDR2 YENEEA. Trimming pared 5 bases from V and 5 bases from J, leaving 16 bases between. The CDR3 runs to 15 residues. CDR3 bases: TGTGCCAGCAGCCTAGTGGCGGGGAGAGATCAGCCCCAGCATTTT. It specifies CASSLVAGRDQPQHF.

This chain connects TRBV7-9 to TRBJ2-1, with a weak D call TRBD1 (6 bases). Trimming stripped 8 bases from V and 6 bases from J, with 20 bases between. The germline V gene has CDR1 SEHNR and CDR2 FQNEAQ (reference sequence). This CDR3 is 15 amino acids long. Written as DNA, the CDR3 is TGTGCCAGCTTGGGGGCGGGCGTTGGGGGCAATGAGCAGTTCTTC. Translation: CASLGAGVGGNEQFF.

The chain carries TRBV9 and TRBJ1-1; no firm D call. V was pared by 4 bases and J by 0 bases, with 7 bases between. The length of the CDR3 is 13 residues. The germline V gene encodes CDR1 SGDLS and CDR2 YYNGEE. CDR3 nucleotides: TGTGCCAGCAGCCAGACATTGAACACTGAAGCTTTCTTT. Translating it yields CASSQTLNTEAFF.

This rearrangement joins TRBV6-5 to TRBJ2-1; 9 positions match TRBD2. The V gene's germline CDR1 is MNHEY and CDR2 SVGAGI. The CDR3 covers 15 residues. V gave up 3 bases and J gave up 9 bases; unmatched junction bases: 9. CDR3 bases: TGTGCCAGCAGTTATTGGCGGGAGGGCCACTCTGAGCAGTTCTTC. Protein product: CASSYWREGHSEQFF.

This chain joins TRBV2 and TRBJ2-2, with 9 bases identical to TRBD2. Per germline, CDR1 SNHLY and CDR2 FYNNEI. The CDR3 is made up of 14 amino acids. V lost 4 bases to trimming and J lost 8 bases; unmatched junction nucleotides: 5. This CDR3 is CASSVGLALGELFF. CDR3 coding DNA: TGTGCCAGCAGTGTCGGACTAGCGTTAGGGGAGCTGTTTTTT.

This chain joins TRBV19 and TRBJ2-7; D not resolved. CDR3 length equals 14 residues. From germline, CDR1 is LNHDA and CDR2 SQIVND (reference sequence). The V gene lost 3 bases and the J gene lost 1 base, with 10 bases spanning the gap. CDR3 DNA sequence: TGTGCCAGTAGTATTTCGACGGAATCCTACGAGCAGTACTTC. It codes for CASSISTESYEQYF.

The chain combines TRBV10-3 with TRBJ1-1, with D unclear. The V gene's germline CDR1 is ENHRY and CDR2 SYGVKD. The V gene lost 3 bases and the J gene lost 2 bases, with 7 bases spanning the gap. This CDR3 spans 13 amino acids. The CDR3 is CAISEPLNTEAFF. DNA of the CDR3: TGTGCCATCAGTGAACCTCTCAACACTGAAGCTTTCTTT.

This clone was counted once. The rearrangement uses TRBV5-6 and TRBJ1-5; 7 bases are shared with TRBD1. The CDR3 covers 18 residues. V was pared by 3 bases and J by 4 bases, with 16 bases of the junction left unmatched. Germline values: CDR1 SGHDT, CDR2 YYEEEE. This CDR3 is CASSSTVGQEPSNQPQHF. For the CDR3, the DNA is TGTGCCAGCAGCTCAACCGTCGGACAGGAACCCTCGAATCAGCCCCAGCATTTT. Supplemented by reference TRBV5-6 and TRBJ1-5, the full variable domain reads DAGVTQSPTHLIKTRGQQVTLRCSPKSGHDTVSWYQQALGQGPQFIFQYYEEEERQRGNFPDRFSGHQFPNYSSELNVNALLLGDSALYLCASSSTVGQEPSNQPQHFGDGTRLSIL.

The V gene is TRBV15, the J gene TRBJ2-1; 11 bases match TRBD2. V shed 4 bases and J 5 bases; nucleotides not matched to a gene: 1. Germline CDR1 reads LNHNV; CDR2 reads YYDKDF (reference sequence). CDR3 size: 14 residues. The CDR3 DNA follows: TGTGCCACCAGCACGGGACTAGCGGACAATGAGCAGTTCTTC. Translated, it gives CATSTGLADNEQFF.

Here the CDR3 DNA reads TGTGCCATCAGTGTTGCTTTGGGGGGCACCGGGGAGCTGTTTTTT. This encodes CAISVALGGTGELFF. The V call is TRBV10-3, the J call TRBJ2-2; a possible D gene is TRBD2 (6 bases). This CDR3 is 15 amino acids long. Per the germline V gene, CDR1 is ENHRY and CDR2 is SYGVKD. Trimming took 4 bases from V and 4 from J, leaving 13 bases between them.

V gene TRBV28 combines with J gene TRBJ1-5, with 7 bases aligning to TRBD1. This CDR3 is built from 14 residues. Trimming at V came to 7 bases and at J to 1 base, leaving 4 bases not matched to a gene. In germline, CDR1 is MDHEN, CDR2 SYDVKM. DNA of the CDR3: TGTGCCAGCACCGCAGGGGGGAGCAATCAGCCCCAGCATTTT. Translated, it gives CASTAGGSNQPQHF.

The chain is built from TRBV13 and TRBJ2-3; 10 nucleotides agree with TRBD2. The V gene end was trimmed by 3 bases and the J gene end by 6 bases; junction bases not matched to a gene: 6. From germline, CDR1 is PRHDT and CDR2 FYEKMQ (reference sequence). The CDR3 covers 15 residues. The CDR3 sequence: CASSFTSGTADTQYF. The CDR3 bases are TGTGCCAGCAGCTTCACTAGCGGGACAGCCGATACGCAGTATTTT. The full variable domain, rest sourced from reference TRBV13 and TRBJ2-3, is AAGVIQSPRHLIKEKRETATLKCYPIPRHDTVYWYQQGPGQDPQFLISFYEKMQSDKGSIPDRFSAQQFSDYHSELNMSSLELGDSALYFCASSFTSGTADTQYFGPGTRLTVL.

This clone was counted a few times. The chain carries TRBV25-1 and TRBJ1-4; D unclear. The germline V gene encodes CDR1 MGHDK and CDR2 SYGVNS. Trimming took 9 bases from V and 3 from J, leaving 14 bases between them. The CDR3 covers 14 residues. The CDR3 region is CASSSWGANEKLFF. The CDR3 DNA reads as TGTGCCAGTTCTTCGTGGGGAGCTAATGAAAAACTGTTTTTT.

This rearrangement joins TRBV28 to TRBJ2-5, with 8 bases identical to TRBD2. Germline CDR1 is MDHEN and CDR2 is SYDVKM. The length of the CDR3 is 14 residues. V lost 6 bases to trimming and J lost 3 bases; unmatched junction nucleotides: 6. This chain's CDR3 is CASRTGGGEETQYF. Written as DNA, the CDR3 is TGTGCCAGCAGAACGGGAGGGGGGGAAGAGACCCAGTACTTC.

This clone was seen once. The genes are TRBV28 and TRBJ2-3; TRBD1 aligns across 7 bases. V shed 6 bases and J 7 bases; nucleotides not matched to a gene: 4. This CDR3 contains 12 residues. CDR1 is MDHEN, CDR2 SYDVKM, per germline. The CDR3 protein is CASSLTGNTQYF. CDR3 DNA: TGTGCCAGCAGCCTGACAGGGAATACGCAGTATTTT.

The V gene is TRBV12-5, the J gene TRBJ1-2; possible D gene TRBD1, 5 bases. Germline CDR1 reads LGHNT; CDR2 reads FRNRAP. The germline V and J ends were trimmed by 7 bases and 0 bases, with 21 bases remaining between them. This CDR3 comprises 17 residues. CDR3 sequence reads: CASALMSGGQSNYGYTF. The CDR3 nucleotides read TGTGCTAGTGCCCTAATGTCAGGCGGACAATCTAACTATGGCTACACCTTC. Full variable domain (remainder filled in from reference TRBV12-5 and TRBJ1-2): DARVTQTPRHKVTEMGQEVTMRCQPILGHNTVFWYRQTMMQGLELLAYFRNRAPLDDSGMPKDRFSAEMPDATLATLKIQPSEPRDSAVYFCASALMSGGQSNYGYTFGSGTRLTVV.

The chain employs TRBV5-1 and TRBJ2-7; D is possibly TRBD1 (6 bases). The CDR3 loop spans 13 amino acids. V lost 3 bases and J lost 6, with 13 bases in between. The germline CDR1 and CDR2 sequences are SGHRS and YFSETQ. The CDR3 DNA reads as TGCGCCAGCAGCTGGAAAAACAGGGTCGAGCAGTACTTC. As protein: CASSWKNRVEQYF.

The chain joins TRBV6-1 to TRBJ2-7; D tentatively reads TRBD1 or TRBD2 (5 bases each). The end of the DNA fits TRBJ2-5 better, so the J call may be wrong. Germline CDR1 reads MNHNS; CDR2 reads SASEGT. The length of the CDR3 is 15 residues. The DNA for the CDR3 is TGTGCCAGCAGAAGACCAAACACCCCGGGACAGACCCAGTACTTC. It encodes CASRRPNTPGQTQYF.

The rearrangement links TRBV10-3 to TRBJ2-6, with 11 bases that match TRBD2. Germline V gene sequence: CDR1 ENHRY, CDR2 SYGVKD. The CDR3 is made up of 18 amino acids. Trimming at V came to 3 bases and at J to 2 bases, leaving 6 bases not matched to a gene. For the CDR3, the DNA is TGTGCCATCAGTGACCCAGCTAGCGGGAGGCCTGGGGCCAACGTCCTGACTTTC. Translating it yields CAISDPASGRPGANVLTF.

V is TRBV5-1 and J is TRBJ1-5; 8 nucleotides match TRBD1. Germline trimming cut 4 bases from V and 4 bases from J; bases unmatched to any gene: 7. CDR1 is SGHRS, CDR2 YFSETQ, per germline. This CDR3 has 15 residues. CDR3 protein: CASSPTGGRNQPQHF. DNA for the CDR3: TGCGCCAGCAGCCCTACAGGGGGTCGGAATCAGCCCCAGCATTTT.

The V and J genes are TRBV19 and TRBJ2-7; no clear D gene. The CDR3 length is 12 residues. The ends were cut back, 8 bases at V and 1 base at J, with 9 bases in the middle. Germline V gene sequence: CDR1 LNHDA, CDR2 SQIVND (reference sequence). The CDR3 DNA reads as TGTGCCAGTTCGAGCTATTCCTACGAGCAGTACTTC. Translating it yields CASSSYSYEQYF.

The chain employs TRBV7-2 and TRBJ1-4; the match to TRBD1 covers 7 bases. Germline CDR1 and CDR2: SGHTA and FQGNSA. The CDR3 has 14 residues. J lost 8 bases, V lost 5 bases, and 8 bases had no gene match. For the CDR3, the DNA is TGTGCCAGCAGCCCACAGGGGCTCGGGGAAAAACTGTTTTTT. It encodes CASSPQGLGEKLFF. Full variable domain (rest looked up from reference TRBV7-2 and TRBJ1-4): GAGVSQSPSNKVTEKGKDVELRCDPISGHTALYWYRQSLGQGLEFLIYFQGNSAPDKSGLPSDRFSAERTGGSVSTLTIQRTQQEDSAVYLCASSPQGLGEKLFFGSGTQLSVL.

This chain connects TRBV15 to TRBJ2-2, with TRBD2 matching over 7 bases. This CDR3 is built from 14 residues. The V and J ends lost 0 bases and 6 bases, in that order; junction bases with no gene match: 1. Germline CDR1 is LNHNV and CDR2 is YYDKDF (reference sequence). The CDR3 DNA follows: TGTGCCACCAGCAGAGATGGGGGGGCCGGGGAGCTGTTTTTT. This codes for CATSRDGGAGELFF.

The CDR3 DNA sequence: TGTGCCAGCTCGAAGGGACTAAACAATGAGCAGTTCTTC. Translation gives CASSKGLNNEQFF. The rearrangement links TRBV18 to TRBJ2-1; 7 bases match TRBD2. The CDR3 covers 13 residues. The germline CDR1 and CDR2 sequences are KGHSH and LQKENI. The J segment lost 5 bases and the V segment lost 6 bases, leaving 4 bases of the junction unmatched.

The CDR3 spells CATSRDLGTSSYEQYF. CDR3 nucleotide sequence: TGTGCCACCAGCAGAGATCTTGGGACTAGCTCCTACGAGCAGTACTTC. The chain is built from TRBV15 and TRBJ2-7, with 8 bases matching TRBD2. CDR1 is LNHNV and CDR2 is YYDKDF in the germline V gene (reference sequence). The CDR3 sequence is 16 residues long. J lost 0 bases, V lost 0 bases, and 4 bases had no gene match.

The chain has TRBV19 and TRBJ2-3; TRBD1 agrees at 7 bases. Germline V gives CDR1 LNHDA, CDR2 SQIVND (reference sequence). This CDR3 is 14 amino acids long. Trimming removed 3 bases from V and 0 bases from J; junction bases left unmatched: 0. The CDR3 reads CASSMGQSTDTQYF. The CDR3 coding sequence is TGTGCCAGTAGTATGGGACAGAGCACAGATACGCAGTATTTT.

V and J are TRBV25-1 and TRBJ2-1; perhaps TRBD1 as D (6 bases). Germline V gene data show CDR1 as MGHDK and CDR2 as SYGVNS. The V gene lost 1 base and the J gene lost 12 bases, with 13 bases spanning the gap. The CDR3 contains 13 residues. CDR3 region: CASSESGTRRQFF. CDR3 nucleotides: TGTGCCAGCAGTGAATCAGGGACAAGACGGCAGTTCTTC.

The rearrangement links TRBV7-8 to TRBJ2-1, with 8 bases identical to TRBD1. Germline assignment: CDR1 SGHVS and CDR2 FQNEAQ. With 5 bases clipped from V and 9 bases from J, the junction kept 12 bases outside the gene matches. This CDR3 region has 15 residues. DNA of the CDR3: TGTGCCAGCAGCGCTCCGGGGACAGGAGTGGGTGAGCAGTTCTTC. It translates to CASSAPGTGVGEQFF. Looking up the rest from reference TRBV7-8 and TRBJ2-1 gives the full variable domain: GAGVSQSPRYKVAKRGQDVALRCDPISGHVSLFWYQQALGQGPEFLTYFQNEAQLDKSGLPSDRFFAERPEGSVSTLKIQRTQQEDSAVYLCASSAPGTGVGEQFFGPGTRLTVL.